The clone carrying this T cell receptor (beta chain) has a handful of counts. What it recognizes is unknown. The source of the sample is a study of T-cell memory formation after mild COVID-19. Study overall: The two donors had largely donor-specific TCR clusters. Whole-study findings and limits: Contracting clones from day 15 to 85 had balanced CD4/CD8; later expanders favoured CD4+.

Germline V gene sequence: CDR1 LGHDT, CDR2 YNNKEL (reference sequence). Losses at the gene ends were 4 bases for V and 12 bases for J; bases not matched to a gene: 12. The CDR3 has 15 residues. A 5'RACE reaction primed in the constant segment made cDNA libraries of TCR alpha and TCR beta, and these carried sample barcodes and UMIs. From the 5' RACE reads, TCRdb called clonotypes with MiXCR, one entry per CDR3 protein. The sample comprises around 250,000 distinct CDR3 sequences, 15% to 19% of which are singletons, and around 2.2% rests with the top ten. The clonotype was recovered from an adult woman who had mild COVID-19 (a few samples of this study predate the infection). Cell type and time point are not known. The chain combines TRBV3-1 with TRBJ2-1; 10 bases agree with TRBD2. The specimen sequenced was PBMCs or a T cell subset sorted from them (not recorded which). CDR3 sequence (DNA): TGTGCCAGCAGCCGCGGGAGCGGGAGGGCCGAGGGGCAGTTCTTC. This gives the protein CASSRGSGRAEGQFF.